Below, 26 T cell receptor beta chains from the same sample are listed, as sequenced in a study of T cell repertoires in cytomegalovirus infection. The antigens for these receptors are not known. TCRdb analysed the reads with MiXCR anew, one entry per CDR3 protein. The table has about half a million distinct CDR3 sequences, 40% to 50% seen once. The specimen was cultured PBMCs, collected from culture after CMV antigen stimulation. These receptors all come from a human donor in good health (CMV status not recorded). Some clones in this sample may be carry-over from other donors' samples.

The J gene is TRBJ1-2, the V gene TRBV5-1; no reliable D call. Trimming removed 4 bases at V and 4 bases at J, with 11 bases between. The CDR3 has 13 residues. Germline-derived CDR1 and CDR2 are SGHRS and YFSETQ. The DNA for the CDR3 is TGCGCCAGCAGCCTTTTCCCGAGCTATGGCTACACCTTC. Its protein is CASSLFPSYGYTF. Supplemented by reference TRBV5-1 and TRBJ1-2, the full variable domain reads KAGVTQTPRYLIKTRGQQVTLSCSPISGHRSVSWYQQTPGQGLQFLFEYFSETQRNKGNFPGRFSGRQFSNSRSEMNVSTLELGDSALYLCASSLFPSYGYTFGSGTRLTVV.

J is TRBJ2-1 and V is TRBV2; TRBD1 agrees at 7 bases. The J segment lost 3 bases and the V segment lost 5 bases, leaving 4 bases of the junction unmatched. The CDR3 spans 14 residues. Germline-derived CDR1 and CDR2 are SNHLY and FYNNEI. CDR3 coding DNA: TGTGCCAGCAGTCGAGACAGGGTCTACAATGAGCAGTTCTTC. Translating gives CASSRDRVYNEQFF.

The chain carries TRBV2 and TRBJ2-2; 11 nucleotides align to TRBD2. Germline lookup yields CDR1 SNHLY and CDR2 FYNNEI. The CDR3 has 13 residues. The junction had 5 bases not matched to a gene; V was cut back by 11 bases and J by 6 bases. CDR3 bases: TGTGCCGGAGGGACTAGCGGTCCCGGGGAGCTGTTTTTT. It translates to CAGGTSGPGELFF.

This clonotype was counted only a few times. V gene TRBV28 combines with J gene TRBJ2-7, with no clear D. The CDR3 extends over 16 amino acids. V was trimmed by 3 bases and J by 3 bases, leaving 18 bases between them. Germline V gene lookup returns CDR1 MDHEN and CDR2 SYDVKM. CDR3 sequence reads: CASSFSLSGLNYEQYF. The CDR3 bases are TGTGCCAGCAGTTTTAGTCTCTCCGGGCTCAACTACGAGCAGTACTTC. The full variable domain, with the rest looked up from reference TRBV28 and TRBJ2-7, is DVKVTQSSRYLVKRTGEKVFLECVQDMDHENMFWYRQDPGLGLRLIYFSYDVKMKEKGDIPEGYSVSREKKERFSLILESASTNQTSMYLCASSFSLSGLNYEQYFGPGTRLTVT.

The chain uses TRBV5-1 and TRBJ2-6; no reliable D call. Between the trimmed V and J ends, which lost 0 bases and 0 bases, there was a span of 10 bases. Germline CDR1 is SGHRS and CDR2 is YFSETQ. The CDR3 length is 17 residues. CDR3: CASSLEPIGSGANVLTF. The CDR3 DNA follows: TGCGCCAGCAGCTTGGAACCCATCGGCTCTGGGGCCAACGTCCTGACTTTC. The variable domain in full, completed from reference TRBV5-1 and TRBJ2-6, reads KAGVTQTPRYLIKTRGQQVTLSCSPISGHRSVSWYQQTPGQGLQFLFEYFSETQRNKGNFPGRFSGRQFSNSRSEMNVSTLELGDSALYLCASSLEPIGSGANVLTFGAGSRLTVL.

The CDR3 nucleotides are TGTGCCAGCAGCTCCTTGGGGGTGGGCCGGGATACGCAGTATTTT. Protein sequence: CASSSLGVGRDTQYF. The chain has TRBV12-3 or TRBV12-4 and TRBJ2-3; either TRBD1 or TRBD2 may fit D (5 bases each). V shed 6 bases and J shed 6 bases, with 19 bases lying between them. This CDR3 has 15 residues.

This clonotype was counted a few times. This chain uses TRBV6-1 with TRBJ1-5; D unclear. Looked up from germline, CDR1 is MNHNS and CDR2 is SASEGT. V was pared by 0 bases and J by 6 bases, with 15 bases between. This CDR3 comprises 16 residues. The CDR3 nucleotides read TGTGCCAGCAGTGAAGCGCTCATCGGAAGGCGTCAGCCCCAGCATTTT. It specifies CASSEALIGRRQPQHF.

V gene TRBV5-1 combines with J gene TRBJ1-4, with 10 bases fitting TRBD1. CDR3 length equals 15 residues. Germline CDR1 reads SGHRS; CDR2 reads YFSETQ. Germline trimming cut 4 bases from V and 6 bases from J; bases unmatched to any gene: 6. The CDR3 DNA sequence: TGCGCCAGCAGCGCATCCGGGACAGGGGATGAAAAACTGTTTTTT. Translated, it gives CASSASGTGDEKLFF. Complete variable domain (other parts from reference TRBV5-1 and TRBJ1-4): KAGVTQTPRYLIKTRGQQVTLSCSPISGHRSVSWYQQTPGQGLQFLFEYFSETQRNKGNFPGRFSGRQFSNSRSEMNVSTLELGDSALYLCASSASGTGDEKLFFGSGTQLSVL.

This clonotype turned up a few times. The rearrangement joins TRBV11-2 to TRBJ2-3; D possibly uses TRBD1 or TRBD2 (6 bases each). The CDR3 runs 15 residues. CDR1 and CDR2 from the germline V gene are SGHAT and FQNNGV. V was trimmed by 4 bases and J by 1 base, leaving 12 bases between them. CDR3: CASSWGATGTDTQYF. The CDR3 coding sequence is TGTGCCAGCAGCTGGGGGGCTACCGGCACAGATACGCAGTATTTT.

This clonotype was observed many times. This chain joins TRBV7-2 and TRBJ2-1; a possible D gene is TRBD2 (5 bases). CDR1 is SGHTA and CDR2 is FQGNSA in the germline V gene. Trimming took 3 bases from V and 9 from J, leaving 18 bases between them. This CDR3 has 15 amino acids. The CDR3 coding sequence is TGTGCCAGCAGCTTCGACGGGGTGACCTCAGGTGAGCAGTTCTTC. This encodes CASSFDGVTSGEQFF.

This clonotype has just a few counts. The J gene is TRBJ1-2, the V gene TRBV6-5; the D is unclear. V was clipped by 0 bases and J by 8 bases, with 10 bases between them. This CDR3 has 13 amino acids. Germline CDR1 reads MNHEY; CDR2 reads SVGAGI. The CDR3: CASSYSRDLGYTF. The CDR3 DNA reads TGTGCCAGCAGTTACTCGCGGGATTTGGGCTACACCTTC.

The rearrangement links TRBV2 to TRBJ1-1, with no clear D. The CDR3 is 14 amino acids. The V end was cut by 4 bases, the J end by 0 bases, with 9 bases between. Germline V gives CDR1 SNHLY, CDR2 FYNNEI. The DNA of the CDR3 is TGTGCCAGCAGTGGTCGCAGAATGAACACTGAAGCTTTCTTT. Amino acids: CASSGRRMNTEAFF.

This chain joins TRBV19 and TRBJ2-2; D not resolved. The CDR3 extends over 16 amino acids. Trimming cost V 3 bases and J 1 base, with 12 bases left between them. Germline CDR1 is LNHDA and CDR2 is SQIVND (reference sequence). CDR3 nucleotides: TGTGCCAGTAGTATTTTTGGAGATCTGAACACCGGGGAGCTGTTTTTT. Amino acid sequence: CASSIFGDLNTGELFF. Full variable domain (rest looked up from reference TRBV19 and TRBJ2-2): DGGITQSPKYLFRKEGQNVTLSCEQNLNHDAMYWYRQDPGQGLRLIYYSQIVNDFQKGDIAEGYSVSREKKESFPLTVTSAQKNPTAFYLCASSIFGDLNTGELFFGEGSRLTVL.

This chain uses TRBV4-1 with TRBJ1-2; a weak D match, TRBD1 (6 bases). This CDR3 region has 14 residues. Germline assignment: CDR1 MGHRA and CDR2 YSYEKL. V dropped 1 base and J dropped 3 bases, with 9 bases sitting between them. For the CDR3, the DNA is TGCGCCAGCAGCCAAGGGACAGTTTACTATGGCTACACCTTC. Its translation is CASSQGTVYYGYTF.

There are a few counts of this clonotype. The chain has TRBV12-3 or TRBV12-4 and TRBJ1-5; no clear D. The CDR3 totals 15 residues. Deletions cut 7 bases from V and 0 bases from J, with 13 bases between. CDR3 region: CASTVTSYSNQPQHF. CDR3 nucleotide sequence: TGTGCCAGCACCGTGACCTCTTATAGCAATCAGCCCCAGCATTTT.

V is TRBV28 and J is TRBJ2-2, with D unresolved. The CDR3 is made up of 13 amino acids. Per the germline V gene, CDR1 is MDHEN and CDR2 is SYDVKM. V lost 5 bases to trimming and J lost 6 bases, with 10 bases between them. CDR3 nucleotide sequence: TGTGCCAGCAGTACCCGTGTCCCCGGGGAGCTGTTTTTT. The encoded protein is CASSTRVPGELFF.

The rearrangement joins TRBV6-8 to TRBJ2-7, with a tentative D call TRBD1 (6 bases). Trimming stripped 4 bases from V and 4 bases from J, with 11 bases between. The CDR3 spans 13 residues. Germline loops: CDR1 MNHGY, CDR2 SAAAGT. The CDR3 is CASSSTRGYEQYF. The CDR3 nucleotides read TGTGCCAGCAGTTCAACCAGGGGTTACGAGCAGTACTTC.

In this sample, this clonotype turned up once. The chain couples TRBV7-2 to TRBJ2-1; no definite D call. The CDR3 sequence is 14 residues long. Trimming removed 4 bases from V and 10 bases from J, with 17 bases in between. CDR1 and CDR2 from the germline V gene are SGHTA and FQGNSA. CDR3 amino acids: CASSSQLHVREQFF. CDR3 nucleotides: TGTGCCAGCAGCTCTCAACTACACGTTAGGGAGCAGTTCTTC.

The gene calls are TRBV4-1 and TRBJ2-5, with 9 positions matching TRBD1. The CDR3 consists of 16 residues. Germline CDR1 MGHRA, CDR2 YSYEKL. J was trimmed by 2 bases and V by 1 base; bases with no gene match: 5. CDR3 coding DNA: TGCGCCAGCAGCCAAGTCCGGGACAGGGCTCAAGAGACCCAGTACTTC. Translated: CASSQVRDRAQETQYF.

The genes are TRBV28 and TRBJ1-5, with D unresolved. The CDR3 loop spans 12 amino acids. CDR1 is MDHEN and CDR2 is SYDVKM in the germline V gene. The germline V and J ends were trimmed by 3 bases and 5 bases, with 5 bases remaining between them. The CDR3 region has the DNA TGTGCCAGCAGTTTGGCTTATCAGCCCCAGCATTTT. Translation gives CASSLAYQPQHF.

This clonotype has more than one count but fewer than ten. The V gene is TRBV7-2, the J gene TRBJ2-1; weak D call: TRBD2 (6 bases). The CDR3 is made up of 15 amino acids. Trimming took 0 bases from V and 9 from J, leaving 15 bases between them. The germline CDR1 and CDR2 sequences are SGHTA and FQGNSA. The CDR3 sequence: CASSLAWSAEGEQFF. The DNA of the CDR3 is TGTGCCAGCAGCTTAGCGTGGTCGGCGGAGGGTGAGCAGTTCTTC.

The sample holds a few counts of this clonotype. The chain combines TRBV10-3 with TRBJ2-3; tentatively, D is TRBD1 or TRBD2 (5 bases each). Trimming pared 4 bases from V and 0 bases from J, leaving 17 bases between. This CDR3 comprises 17 residues. CDR1 and CDR2 from the germline V gene are ENHRY and SYGVKD. The CDR3 nucleotides read TGTGCCATCAGTGTGGGGGACGCGTCCACTAGCACAGATACGCAGTATTTT. Translating gives CAISVGDASTSTDTQYF.

This chain's CDR3 is CASSLETEPYEQYF. The DNA for the CDR3 is TGTGCCAGCAGCTTGGAGACGGAACCCTACGAGCAGTACTTC. The rearrangement links TRBV5-6 to TRBJ2-7; D is uncertain. Germline-derived CDR1 and CDR2 are SGHDT and YYEEEE. This CDR3 has 14 amino acids. V was clipped by 0 bases and J by 2 bases, with 9 bases between them.

The rearrangement joins TRBV2 to TRBJ1-2; tentatively, D is TRBD1 (5 bases). V lost 6 bases, J lost 3 bases, and 14 bases lay in between. Germline assignment: CDR1 SNHLY and CDR2 FYNNEI. The CDR3 consists of 14 residues. CDR3 nucleotides: TGTGCCAGCAGCAGGGACCAGGCGGACTATGGCTACACCTTC. It encodes CASSRDQADYGYTF. The full variable domain, with the rest looked up from reference TRBV2 and TRBJ1-2, is EPEVTQTPSHQVTQMGQEVILRCVPISNHLYFYWYRQILGQKVEFLVSFYNNEISEKSEIFDDQFSVERPDGSNFTLKIRSTKLEDSAMYFCASSRDQADYGYTFGSGTRLTVV.

The table lists this clonotype with a few counts. V gene TRBV19 combines with J gene TRBJ1-1; 10 bases are a match to TRBD1. CDR1 is LNHDA, CDR2 SQIVND, per germline (reference sequence). V dropped 4 bases and J dropped 5; count of bases not matched to a gene: 10. CDR3 length: 16 residues. As DNA, the CDR3 is TGTGCCAGTAGTAACCGGGACAGGGGAGGCGGGACTGAAGCTTTCTTT. Protein product: CASSNRDRGGGTEAFF.

The chain uses TRBV4-2 and TRBJ2-3; no clear D gene. Trimming took 3 bases from V and 4 from J, leaving 17 bases between them. The CDR3 totals 16 residues. The germline V gene has CDR1 LGHNA and CDR2 YNFKEQ. CDR3 sequence: CASSQPWVGEADTQYF. CDR3 bases: TGTGCCAGCAGCCAGCCCTGGGTCGGTGAGGCAGATACGCAGTATTTT.